The T cell receptor beta chain described here comes from a study of T cells expressing NK-cell markers. Study as a whole: Seropositivity for HCMV was found in seven of the eight sequenced donors, with one seronegative. General study findings and limits: About 6 donors had dominant NKG2C+ clonotypes that comprised roughly 1.0-7.0% of their CD8+ T cells. Uncertainty persisted over the HCMV specificity of expanded NKG2C+ T cell clones.

In the case of this clonotype: What it binds is not known.

The CDR3 is made up of 16 amino acids. Per the germline V gene, CDR1 is LGHNA and CDR2 is YSLEER. 5'RACE template switching with UMIs generated TCR beta cDNA. TCRdb re-called the 5' RACE reads, yielding one record per CDR3 amino acid sequence without DNA. The sample totals about 260,000 distinct CDR3 sequences; its top ten clones hold around 4.2%. This chain uses TRBV4-3 with TRBJ2-1; TCRdb lists TRBD1, though no DNA is available to test this call. This clonotype originated in a woman aged 18-70 years in good health. Sequences were obtained from blood T cells: a sorted CD56 or NKG2C T cell subset, CD4+ or CD8+ T cells, or bulk PBMC T cells (not recorded which). CDR3 loop: CASSAQPTGSYNEQFF.